The next 2 T cell receptor beta chains were all read from a single sample in a study of T cells after yellow fever vaccination. Using its own MiXCR run on the 5' RACE reads, TCRdb lists one record per CDR3 protein. The sample carries about 320,000 distinct CDR3 sequences, approximately 4% recorded once. This material consisted of PBMCs, taken 15 days after the yellow fever booster vaccination. The origin of the receptors is a man between 18 and 35 years old who received the YFV17D yellow fever vaccine.

The rearrangement uses TRBV6-6 and TRBJ1-1; D might be TRBD1 (6 bases). Trimming removed 7 bases from V and 10 bases from J, with 19 bases in between. This CDR3 comprises 13 residues. Germline CDR1 and CDR2: MNHNY and SVGAGI (reference sequence). The CDR3 nucleotides read TGTGCCAGCACCGTACAGGGCCTCTCGCGAGCTTTCTTT. Translation gives CASTVQGLSRAFF.

This clonotype was found a few times. CDR3 coding DNA: TGTGCCAGCAGTCCCGTAGGGGTAGTTAGCACAGATACGCAGTATTTT. Amino acids: CASSPVGVVSTDTQYF. The J gene is TRBJ2-3, the V gene TRBV28, with D possibly being TRBD1 (5 bases). V was pared by 5 bases and J by 0 bases, with 15 bases between. The CDR3 runs to 16 residues. Per germline, CDR1 MDHEN and CDR2 SYDVKM.